One T cell receptor (beta chain) is described in this entry. Its target is not known. One junction end does not reproduce the germline sequence, and a read error may be involved. The germline gives CDR1 SGHRS, CDR2 YFSETQ. CDR3 length: 15 amino acids. This sample is part of a study of blood T cells in healthy people across ages. Through a sample-barcoded 5' primer and a J-beta primer mix, a second PCR was run for roughly 6 to 12 cycles. Unique molecular identifiers of 12 random nucleotides labeled each cDNA. TCRdb processed the 5' RACE reads anew with MiXCR; each CDR3 protein has one entry. The sample holds about 1.6 million distinct CDR3 sequences, 34% seen once. Overall study findings and caveats: Fewer expanded clones and more diversity marked long-lived versus aged donors.

Total RNA amounts of at least 5.5 micrograms were extracted per sample. Sequencing was carried out using blood. The chain links TRBV5-1 to TRBJ2-3, with D uncertain. This TCR came from a woman under 40 in good health. The CDR3 sequence: CASGFGFLDGDTQYF. In nucleotides, the CDR3 is TGCGCCAGCGGCTTCGGGTTCCTTGATGGGGATACGCAGTATTTT.